The sequence of this TCR beta chain was determined in a study of OX40 agonist ivuxolimab in advanced cancers. This CDR3 is built from 18 residues. From germline, CDR1 is SGHDN and CDR2 FVKESK. V trimming: 1 base; J trimming: 0 bases; junction bases outside the gene matches: 8. Findings of the study overall: Some of the lowest clonal expansion was seen in partial responders at 0.1-3.0 mg/kg. By week 6 at 0.1 to 3.0 mg/kg, blood CD4+ and CD8+ T cells had expanded clonally. Some patients without response likewise showed low normalized clonal expansion. No antigen was identified for the clonally expanded peripheral T cells.

The method was immunoSEQ multiplex PCR; TCRdb's version includes in-frame clones alone and lacks a portion of them. The table shows about 100,000 clones, with about 89% occurring only once. Concerning this clone itself: Its specificity is not known.

Sequenced here: CD4+ or CD8+ T cells sorted from blood, sampled in a trial of the OX40 agonist ivuxolimab. The clonotype was recovered from an adult with an advanced solid tumor such as melanoma, head and neck, liver or kidney cancer. The J gene is TRBJ2-7, the V gene TRBV14; TRBD1 agrees at 11 bases. The CDR3 nucleotides are TGTGCCAGCAGCCAAGCCCGGGGACAGGGGGTATTCTCCTACGAGCAGTACTTC. As protein: CASSQARGQGVFSYEQYF.